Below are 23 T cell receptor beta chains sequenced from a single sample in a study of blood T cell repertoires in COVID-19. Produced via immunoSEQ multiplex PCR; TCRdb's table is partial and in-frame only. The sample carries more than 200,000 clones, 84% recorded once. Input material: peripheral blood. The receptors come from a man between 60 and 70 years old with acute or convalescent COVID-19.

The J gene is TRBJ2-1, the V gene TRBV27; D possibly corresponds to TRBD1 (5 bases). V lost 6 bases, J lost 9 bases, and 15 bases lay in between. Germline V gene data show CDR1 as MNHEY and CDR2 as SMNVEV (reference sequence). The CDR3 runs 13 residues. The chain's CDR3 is CASRYQGNGEQFF. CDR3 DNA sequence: TGTGCCAGCAGGTATCAGGGAAATGGTGAGCAGTTCTTC.

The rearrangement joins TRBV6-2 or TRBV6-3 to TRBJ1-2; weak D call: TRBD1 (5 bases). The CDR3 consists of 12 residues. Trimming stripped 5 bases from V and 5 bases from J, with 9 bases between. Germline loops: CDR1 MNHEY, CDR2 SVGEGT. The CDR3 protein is CASSPQGYGYTF. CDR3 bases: TGTGCCAGCAGTCCCCAGGGATATGGCTACACCTTC.

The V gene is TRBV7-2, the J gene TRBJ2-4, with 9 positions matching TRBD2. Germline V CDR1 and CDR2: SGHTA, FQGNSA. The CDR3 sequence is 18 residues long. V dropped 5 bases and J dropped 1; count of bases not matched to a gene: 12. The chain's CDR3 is CASSPGTSSGMAKNIQYF. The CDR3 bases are TGTGCCAGCAGCCCCGGGACTAGCTCAGGGATGGCCAAAAACATTCAGTACTTC.

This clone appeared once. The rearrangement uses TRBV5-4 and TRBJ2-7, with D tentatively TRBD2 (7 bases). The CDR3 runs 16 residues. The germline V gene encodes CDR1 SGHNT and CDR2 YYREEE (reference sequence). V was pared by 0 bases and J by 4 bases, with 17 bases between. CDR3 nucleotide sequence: TGTGCCAGCAGCTTGGGGGGGGGCGAGGTGAAATACGAGCAGTACTTC. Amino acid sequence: CASSLGGGEVKYEQYF. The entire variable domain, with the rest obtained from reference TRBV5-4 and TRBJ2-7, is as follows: ETGVTQSPTHLIKTRGQQVTLRCSSQSGHNTVSWYQQALGQGPQFIFQYYREEENGRGNFPPRFSGLQFPNYSSELNVNALELDDSALYLCASSLGGGEVKYEQYFGPGTRLTVT.

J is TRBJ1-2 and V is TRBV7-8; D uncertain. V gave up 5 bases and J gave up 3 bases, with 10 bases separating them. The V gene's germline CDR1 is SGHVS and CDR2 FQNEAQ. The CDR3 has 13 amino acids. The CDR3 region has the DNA TGTGCCAGCAGCCGCGGGTCTTACTATGGCTACACCTTC. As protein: CASSRGSYYGYTF.

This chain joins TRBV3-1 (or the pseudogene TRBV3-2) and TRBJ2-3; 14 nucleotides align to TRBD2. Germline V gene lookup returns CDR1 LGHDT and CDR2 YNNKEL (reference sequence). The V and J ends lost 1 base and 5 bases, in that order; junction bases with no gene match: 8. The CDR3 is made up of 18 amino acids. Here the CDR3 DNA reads TGTGCCAGCAGCCAAGGGCGACTAGCGGGGGGGCTAGGAGATACGCAGTATTTT. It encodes CASSQGRLAGGLGDTQYF.

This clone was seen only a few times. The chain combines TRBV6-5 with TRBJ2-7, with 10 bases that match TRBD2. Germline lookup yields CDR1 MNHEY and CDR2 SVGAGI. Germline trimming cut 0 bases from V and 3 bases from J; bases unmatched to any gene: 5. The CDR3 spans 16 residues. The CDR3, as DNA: TGTGCCAGCAGTTACTCCACTAGCGGGATTAACTACGAGCAGTACTTC. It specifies CASSYSTSGINYEQYF.

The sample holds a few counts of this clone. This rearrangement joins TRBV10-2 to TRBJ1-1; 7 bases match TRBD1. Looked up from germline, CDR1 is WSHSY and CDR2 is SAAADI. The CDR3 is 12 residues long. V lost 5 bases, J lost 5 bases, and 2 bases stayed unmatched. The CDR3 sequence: CASSPTGTEAFF. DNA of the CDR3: TGCGCCAGCAGTCCGACAGGGACTGAAGCTTTCTTT.

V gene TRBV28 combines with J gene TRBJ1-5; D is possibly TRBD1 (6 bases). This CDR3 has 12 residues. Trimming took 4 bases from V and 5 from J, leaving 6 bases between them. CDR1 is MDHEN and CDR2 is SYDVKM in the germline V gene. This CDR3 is CASSWTDQPQHF. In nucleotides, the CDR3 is TGTGCCAGCAGTTGGACAGATCAGCCCCAGCATTTT.

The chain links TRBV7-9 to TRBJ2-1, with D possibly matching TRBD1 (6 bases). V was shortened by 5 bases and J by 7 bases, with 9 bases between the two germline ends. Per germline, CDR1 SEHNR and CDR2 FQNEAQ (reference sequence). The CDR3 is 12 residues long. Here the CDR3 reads CASSEQGNEQFF. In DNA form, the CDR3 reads TGTGCCAGCAGCGAACAGGGTAATGAGCAGTTCTTC.

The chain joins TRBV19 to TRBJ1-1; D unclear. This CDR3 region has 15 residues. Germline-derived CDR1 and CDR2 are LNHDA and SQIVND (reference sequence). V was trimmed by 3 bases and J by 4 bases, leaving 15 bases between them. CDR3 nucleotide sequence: TGTGCCAGTAGTATCGGGCCAGAGGGTCGCACTGAAGCTTTCTTT. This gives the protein CASSIGPEGRTEAFF. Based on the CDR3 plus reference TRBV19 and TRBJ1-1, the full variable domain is DGGITQSPKYLFRKEGQNVTLSCEQNLNHDAMYWYRQDPGQGLRLIYYSQIVNDFQKGDIAEGYSVSREKKESFPLTVTSAQKNPTAFYLCASSIGPEGRTEAFFGQGTRLTVV.

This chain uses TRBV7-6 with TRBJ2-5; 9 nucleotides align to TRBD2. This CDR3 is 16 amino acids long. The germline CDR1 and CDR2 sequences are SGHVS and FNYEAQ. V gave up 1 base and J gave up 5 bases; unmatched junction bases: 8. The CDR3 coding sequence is TGTGCCAGCAGCTTAGAGCGGGGGGCCCTGGGGGAGACCCAGTACTTC. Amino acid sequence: CASSLERGALGETQYF.

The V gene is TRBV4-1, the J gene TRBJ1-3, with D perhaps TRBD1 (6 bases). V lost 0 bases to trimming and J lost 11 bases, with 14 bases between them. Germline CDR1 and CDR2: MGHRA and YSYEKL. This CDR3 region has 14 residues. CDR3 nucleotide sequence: TGCGCCAGCAGCCAAGAAAGGGGGGGCCGGGCCATATATTTT. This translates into CASSQERGGRAIYF.

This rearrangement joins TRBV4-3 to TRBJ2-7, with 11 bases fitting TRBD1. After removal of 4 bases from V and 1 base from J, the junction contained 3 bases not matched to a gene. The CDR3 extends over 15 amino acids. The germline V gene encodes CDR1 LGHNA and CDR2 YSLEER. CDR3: CASSPGQGGSYEQYF. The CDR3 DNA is TGCGCCAGCAGCCCGGGACAGGGGGGTTCCTACGAGCAGTACTTC.

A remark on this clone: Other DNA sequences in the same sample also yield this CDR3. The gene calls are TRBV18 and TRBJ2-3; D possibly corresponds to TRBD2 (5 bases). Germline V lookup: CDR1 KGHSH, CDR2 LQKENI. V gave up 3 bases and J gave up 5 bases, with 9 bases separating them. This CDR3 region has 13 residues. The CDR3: CASSPGAGDTQYF. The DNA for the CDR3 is TGTGCCAGCTCACCGGGCGCGGGAGATACGCAGTATTTT.

CDR3 DNA: TGTGCCAGCAGTCCCGACCGACTAGCGGGGGTAGTTGTTTGGGAGCAGTACTTC. It yields the protein CASSPDRLAGVVVWEQYF. The chain has TRBV27 and TRBJ2-7; 12 nucleotides match TRBD2. Trimming at V came to 5 bases and at J to 7 bases, leaving 18 bases not matched to a gene. Germline assignment: CDR1 MNHEY and CDR2 SMNVEV (reference sequence). There are 18 residues in the CDR3.

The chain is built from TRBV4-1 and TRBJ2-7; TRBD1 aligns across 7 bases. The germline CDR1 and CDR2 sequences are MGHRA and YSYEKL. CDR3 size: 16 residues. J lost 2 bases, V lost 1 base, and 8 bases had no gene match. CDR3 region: CASSQALRQGAYEQYF. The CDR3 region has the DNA TGCGCCAGCAGCCAAGCCCTCCGGCAGGGGGCCTACGAGCAGTACTTC.

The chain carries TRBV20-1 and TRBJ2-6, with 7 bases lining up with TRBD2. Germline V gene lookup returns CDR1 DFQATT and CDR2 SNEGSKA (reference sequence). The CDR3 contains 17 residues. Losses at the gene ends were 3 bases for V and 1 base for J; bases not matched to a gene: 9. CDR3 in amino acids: CSASKWLAESGANVLTF. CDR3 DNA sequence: TGCAGTGCTAGTAAATGGCTAGCGGAATCTGGGGCCAACGTCCTGACTTTC.

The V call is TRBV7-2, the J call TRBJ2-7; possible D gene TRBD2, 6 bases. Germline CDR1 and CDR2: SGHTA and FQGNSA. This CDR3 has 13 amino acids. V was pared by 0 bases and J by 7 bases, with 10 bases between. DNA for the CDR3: TGTGCCAGCAGCTTAGCGGTGGGGAGGGAGCAGTACTTC. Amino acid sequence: CASSLAVGREQYF. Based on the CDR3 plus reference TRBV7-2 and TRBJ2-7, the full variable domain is GAGVSQSPSNKVTEKGKDVELRCDPISGHTALYWYRQSLGQGLEFLIYFQGNSAPDKSGLPSDRFSAERTGGSVSTLTIQRTQQEDSAVYLCASSLAVGREQYFGPGTRLTVT.

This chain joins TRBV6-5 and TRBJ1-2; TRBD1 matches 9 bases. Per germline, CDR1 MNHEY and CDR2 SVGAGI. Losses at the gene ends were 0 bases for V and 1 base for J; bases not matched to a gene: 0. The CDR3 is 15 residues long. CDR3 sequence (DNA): TGTGCCAGCAGTTACTCGACAGGGGGTAACTATGGCTACACCTTC. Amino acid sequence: CASSYSTGGNYGYTF.

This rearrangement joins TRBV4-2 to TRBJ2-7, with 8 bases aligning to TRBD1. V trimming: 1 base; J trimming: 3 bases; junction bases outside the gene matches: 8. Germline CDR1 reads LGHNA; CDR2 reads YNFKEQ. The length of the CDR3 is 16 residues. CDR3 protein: CASSQGEPGTGYEQYF. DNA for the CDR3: TGTGCCAGCAGCCAAGGGGAACCGGGGACAGGCTACGAGCAGTACTTC.

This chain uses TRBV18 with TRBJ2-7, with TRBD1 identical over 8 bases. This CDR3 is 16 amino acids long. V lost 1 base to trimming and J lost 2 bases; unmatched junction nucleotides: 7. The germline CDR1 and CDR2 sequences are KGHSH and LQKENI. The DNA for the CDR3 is TGTGCCAGCTCACCACGAGTAGGACAGGGAGCCTACGAGCAGTACTTC. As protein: CASSPRVGQGAYEQYF.

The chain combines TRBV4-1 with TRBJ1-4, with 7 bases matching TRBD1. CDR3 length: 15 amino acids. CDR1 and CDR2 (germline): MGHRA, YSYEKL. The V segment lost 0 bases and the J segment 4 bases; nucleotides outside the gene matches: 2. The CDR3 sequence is CASSQEQGYNEKLFF. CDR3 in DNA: TGCGCCAGCAGCCAAGAACAGGGGTATAATGAAAAACTGTTTTTT.